The TCR beta chain described here comes from a study of control samples from healthy donors and cancer patients. V gave up 8 bases and J gave up 0 bases, with 8 bases separating them. CDR3 size: 13 residues. The V gene's germline CDR1 is MDHEN and CDR2 SYDVKM. Sequencing used immunoSEQ multiplex PCR; TCRdb keeps in-frame clones, though not all of them. The sample lists 100,000 to 150,000 clones, roughly 91% seen once, with 1.5% to 2% in the top ten. What was sequenced was PBMCs. The chain links TRBV28 to TRBJ1-5; D unclear. The clonotype comes from a man aged 50 to 59 with head and neck cancer. The DNA for the CDR3 is TGTGCCAGCGCGACACTTAGCAATCAGCCCCAGCATTTT. This gives the protein CASATLSNQPQHF.